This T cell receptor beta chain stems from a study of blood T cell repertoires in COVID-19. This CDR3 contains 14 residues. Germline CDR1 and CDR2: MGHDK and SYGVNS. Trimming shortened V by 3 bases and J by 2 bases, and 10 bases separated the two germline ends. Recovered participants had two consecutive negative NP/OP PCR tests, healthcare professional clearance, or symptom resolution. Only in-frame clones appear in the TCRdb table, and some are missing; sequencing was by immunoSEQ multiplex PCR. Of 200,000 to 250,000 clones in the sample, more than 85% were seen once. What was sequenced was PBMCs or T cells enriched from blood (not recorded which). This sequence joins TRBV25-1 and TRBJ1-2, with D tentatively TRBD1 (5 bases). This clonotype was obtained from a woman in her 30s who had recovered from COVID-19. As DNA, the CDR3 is TGTGCCAGCAGTGACATTGGGGCCAACTATGGCTACACCTTC. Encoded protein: CASSDIGANYGYTF.